The rows below give T cell receptor beta chains drawn from one sample of a study of CD8 T cells in ankylosing spondylitis. TCRdb re-analysed the 5' RACE reads in MiXCR, keeping a single row per CDR3 protein. The repertoire holds under 250,000 distinct CDR3 sequences, about 11% seen once, with 2% to 3% in the top ten. Sequenced material: blood, either unsorted or a sorted T cell fraction (not recorded which). Receptors originate from a male donor with ankylosing spondylitis or in good health (not recorded which). Both conserved end residues are part of each CDR3. The D gene is left open where the match is weak. Not all rows give a size; the values are once, few, many and, for expanded clones, a class.

d_call	clone_size	v_call	j_call	cdr3_aa	cdr3_nt
.	many	TRBV4-2	TRBJ2-2	CASSQAITGELFF	TGTGCCAGCAGCCAAGCCATTACCGGGGAGCTGTTTTTT
.	many	TRBV12-3/TRBV12-4	TRBJ2-1	CASSENEQFF	TGTGCCAGCAGCGAGAATGAGCAGTTCTTC
.	few	TRBV6-1	TRBJ1-2	CASSPHTGLIYGYTF	TGTGCCAGCAGCCCCCACACGGGACTTATATATGGCTACACCTTC
.	many	TRBV4-1	TRBJ2-2	CASSQEANTRPTGELFF	TGCGCCAGCAGCCAAGAGGCCAACACGCGGCCCACCGGGGAGCTGTTTTTT
.	many	TRBV7-9	TRBJ1-4	CASSPNPGSATNEKLFF	TGTGCCAGCAGCCCCAATCCGGGCTCAGCAACTAATGAAAAACTGTTTTTT
.	few	TRBV30	TRBJ1-2	CAWSVGAVSYGYTF	TGTGCCTGGAGTGTAGGGGCAGTTAGCTATGGCTACACCTTC
.	many	TRBV4-1	TRBJ2-7	CASSQDGTPSSEQYF	TGCGCCAGCAGCCAAGATGGAACACCCTCTAGTGAGCAGTACTTC
.	many	TRBV6-1	TRBJ2-1	CASSARDQTDNEQFF	TGTGCCAGCAGTGCCCGGGACCAGACGGACAATGAGCAGTTCTTC
.	once	TRBV4-2	TRBJ2-1	CASSLGLPGVYNEQFF	TGTGCCAGCAGCCTCGGGCTCCCGGGGGTGTACAATGAGCAGTTCTTC
TRBD1	.	TRBV2	TRBJ2-2	CASTLDRGDTGELFF	TGTGCCAGCACCCTTGACAGGGGGGATACCGGGGAGCTGTTTTTT
.	many	TRBV28	TRBJ2-3	CASSLGSRADTQYF	TGTGCCAGCAGTTTGGGTAGCAGGGCAGATACGCAGTATTTT
.	.	TRBV12-3/TRBV12-4	TRBJ2-7	CASSLFSYGQYF	TGTGCCAGCAGTTTATTTTCTTACGGGCAGTACTTC
.	.	TRBV7-9	TRBJ2-1	CASSRVLGPNNEQFF	TGTGCCAGCAGTCGAGTGTTGGGGCCCAACAATGAGCAGTTCTTC
.	many	TRBV5-1	TRBJ1-1	CASSLATGRNTEAFF	TGCGCCAGCAGCTTGGCCACAGGGCGGAACACTGAAGCTTTCTTT
.	.	TRBV7-9	TRBJ2-7	CASSLPRGDEQYF	TGTGCCAGCAGCTTACCCCGCGGGGATGAGCAGTACTTC
.	many	TRBV20-1	TRBJ2-5	CSARDSRGGGETQYF	TGCAGTGCTAGAGATTCTAGAGGGGGTGGGGAGACCCAGTACTTC
TRBD1	many	TRBV19	TRBJ1-5	CASSGSPMAWDRGSNQPQHF	TGTGCCAGTAGCGGATCCCCTATGGCCTGGGACAGGGGAAGTAATCAGCCCCAGCATTTT
.	.	TRBV15	TRBJ1-4	CATSRDGRQLNEKLFF	TGTGCCACCAGCAGAGATGGTCGACAGCTTAATGAAAAACTGTTTTTT
.	many	TRBV5-1	TRBJ2-3	CASSNPQGPDTQYF	TGCGCCAGCAGCAATCCACAGGGTCCAGATACGCAGTATTTT
.	many	TRBV11-2	TRBJ2-1	CASSPPPGNEQFF	TGTGCCAGCAGCCCTCCCCCGGGGAATGAGCAGTTCTTC
.	.	TRBV20-1	TRBJ2-7	CSATHPSYEQYF	TGCAGTGCTACCCACCCCTCCTACGAGCAGTACTTC
TRBD1	many	TRBV10-1	TRBJ1-1	CASSSGTGNTEAFF	TGCGCCAGCAGCTCCGGGACAGGGAACACTGAAGCTTTCTTT
.	.	TRBV25-1	TRBJ2-6	CASGQAGANVLTF	TGTGCCAGCGGACAAGCTGGGGCCAACGTCCTGACTTTC
TRBD2	many	TRBV12-3/TRBV12-4	TRBJ2-7	CASSFAGGVDEQYF	TGTGCCAGCAGTTTCGCGGGGGGCGTCGACGAGCAGTACTTC
.	many	TRBV9	TRBJ1-2	CASSPGGGYGYTF	TGTGCCAGCAGCCCCGGAGGGGGGTACGGCTACACCTTC
TRBD2	many	TRBV6-4	TRBJ2-3	CASSLTSEPTDTQYF	TGTGCCAGCAGTCTGACTAGCGAACCCACAGATACGCAGTATTTT
TRBD2	many	TRBV5-1	TRBJ2-7	CASSGLAGNEQYF	TGCGCCAGCAGCGGACTAGCGGGGAACGAGCAGTACTTC
.	many	TRBV11-2	TRBJ1-1	CASSLDRGGPDVLEAFF	TGTGCCAGCAGCTTAGATCGGGGCGGCCCCGATGTTTTGGAAGCTTTCTTT
.	many	TRBV20-1	TRBJ2-5	CSALYRVQETQYF	TGCAGTGCCCTCTACCGAGTTCAAGAGACCCAGTACTTC